This TCR beta chain was sequenced for a study of T cell repertoires and leukemia-associated antigens. Overall study: Each sample gave about 3.3 to 5.0 million effective reads. Study conclusions and caveats: V, J, VDJ and CDR3 counts did not differ significantly among groups. No direct test of specificity or function was done for expanded clones.

CD3+ T cells were rested overnight without fetal bovine serum. Using its own MiXCR run on the 5' RACE reads, TCRdb lists one record per CDR3 protein. The table has around 12,000 distinct CDR3 sequences, about 38% seen once; the top ten hold 33%. A word on this clonotype: Its antigen is not known.

CDR1 and CDR2 from the germline V gene are SGHVS and FQNEAQ. Trimming at V came to 6 bases and at J to 0 bases, leaving 4 bases not matched to a gene. The CDR3 is made up of 14 amino acids. The origin of this receptor is a female donor in good health. The specimen sequenced was CD3+ T cells sorted from blood and cultured. The chain combines TRBV7-8 with TRBJ1-1; 7 nucleotides agree with TRBD1. The CDR3 spells CASRPTGMNTEAFF. The CDR3 DNA sequence: TGTGCCAGCAGACCGACAGGGATGAACACTGAAGCTTTCTTT.